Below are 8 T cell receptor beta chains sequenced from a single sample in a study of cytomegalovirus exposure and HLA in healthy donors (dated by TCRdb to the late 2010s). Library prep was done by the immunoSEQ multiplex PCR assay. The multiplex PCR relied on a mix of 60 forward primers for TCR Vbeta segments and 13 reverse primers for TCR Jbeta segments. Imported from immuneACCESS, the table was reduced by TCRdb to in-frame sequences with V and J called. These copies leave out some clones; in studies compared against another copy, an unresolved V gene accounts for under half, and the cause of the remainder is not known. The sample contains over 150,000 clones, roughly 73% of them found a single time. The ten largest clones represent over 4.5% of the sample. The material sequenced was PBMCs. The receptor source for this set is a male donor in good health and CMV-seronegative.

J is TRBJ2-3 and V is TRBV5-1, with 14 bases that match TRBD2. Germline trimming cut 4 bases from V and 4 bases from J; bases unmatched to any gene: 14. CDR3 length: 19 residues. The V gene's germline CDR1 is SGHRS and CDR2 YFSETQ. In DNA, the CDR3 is TGCGCCAGCAGCCAAACGACTAAGTGGACTAGCGGGAGGCCAGATACGCAGTATTTT. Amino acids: CASSQTTKWTSGRPDTQYF.

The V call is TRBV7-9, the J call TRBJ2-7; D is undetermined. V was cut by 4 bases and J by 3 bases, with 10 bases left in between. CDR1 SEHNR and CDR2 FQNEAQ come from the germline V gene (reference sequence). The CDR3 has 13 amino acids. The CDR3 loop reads CASSSRDHYEQYF. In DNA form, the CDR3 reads TGTGCCAGCAGCTCCCGAGATCACTACGAGCAGTACTTC.

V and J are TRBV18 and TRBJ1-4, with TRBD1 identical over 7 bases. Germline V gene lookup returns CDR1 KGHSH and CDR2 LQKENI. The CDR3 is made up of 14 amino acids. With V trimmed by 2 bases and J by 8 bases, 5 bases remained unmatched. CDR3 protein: CASSPGQVREKLFF. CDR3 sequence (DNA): TGTGCCAGCTCACCAGGACAGGTTCGAGAAAAACTGTTTTTT.

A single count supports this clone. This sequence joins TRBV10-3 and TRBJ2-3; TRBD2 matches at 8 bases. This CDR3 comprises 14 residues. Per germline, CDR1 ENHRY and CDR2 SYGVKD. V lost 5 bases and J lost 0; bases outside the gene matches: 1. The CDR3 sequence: CAISKRESTDTQYF. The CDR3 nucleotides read TGTGCCATCAGTAAGCGGGAGAGCACAGATACGCAGTATTTT.

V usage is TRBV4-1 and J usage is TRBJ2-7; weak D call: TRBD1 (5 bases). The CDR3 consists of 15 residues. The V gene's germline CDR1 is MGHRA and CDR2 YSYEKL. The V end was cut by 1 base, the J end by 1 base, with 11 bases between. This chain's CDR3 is CASSQVRTPSYEQYF. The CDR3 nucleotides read TGCGCCAGCAGCCAAGTTCGGACACCTTCCTACGAGCAGTACTTC.

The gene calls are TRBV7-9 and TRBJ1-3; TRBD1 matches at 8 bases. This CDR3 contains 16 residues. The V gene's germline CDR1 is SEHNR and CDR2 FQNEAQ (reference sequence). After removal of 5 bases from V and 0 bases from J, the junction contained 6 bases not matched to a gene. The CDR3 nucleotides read TGTGCCAGCAGCGGGGGGACAGGACTCTCTGGAAACACCATATATTTT. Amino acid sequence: CASSGGTGLSGNTIYF.

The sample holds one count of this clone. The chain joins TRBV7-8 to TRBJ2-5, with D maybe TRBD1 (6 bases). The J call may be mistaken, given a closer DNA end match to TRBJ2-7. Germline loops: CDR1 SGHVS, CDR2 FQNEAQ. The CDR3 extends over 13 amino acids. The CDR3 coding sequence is TGTGCCAGCAGCTTCGGACAGTCCTACGAGCAGTACTTC. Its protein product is CASSFGQSYEQYF.

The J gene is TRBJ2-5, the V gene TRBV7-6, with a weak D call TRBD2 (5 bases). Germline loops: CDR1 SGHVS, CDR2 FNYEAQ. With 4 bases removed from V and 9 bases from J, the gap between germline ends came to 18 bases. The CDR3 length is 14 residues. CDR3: CASSSGGALGAQYF. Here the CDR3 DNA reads TGTGCCAGCAGCTCAGGAGGCGCCCTCGGAGCCCAGTACTTC.